Sequencing of this TCR beta chain was carried out in a study of blood T cell repertoires in COVID-19. Looking at the study overall: Material from acute and convalescent COVID-19 was sourced from the United States, Italy and Spain. Sources were T cells, B-cell-depleted T cells, or PBMCs; the material itself was cDNA or gDNA.

This clone was detected ten times or more. Original handling: Amplifying reference gene primers gave estimates of nucleated cell counts. Using immunoSEQ multiplex PCR, the repertoire was profiled, and TCRdb retains in-frame clones only, with some absent. V and J calls plus clone size are reproduced from that table; the DNA served to infer D and trimming. The sample consists of roughly 280,000 clones, about 85% of them appearing once. With V trimmed by 3 bases and J by 4 bases, 12 bases remained unmatched. Germline V gives CDR1 MNHNS, CDR2 SASEGT. This CDR3 comprises 17 residues. The sequenced material came from peripheral blood. The chain combines TRBV6-1 with TRBJ2-1; the match to TRBD2 covers 7 bases. The clonotype originates from a man aged 18 to 29 with active or convalescent COVID-19. The CDR3 DNA follows: TGTGCCAGCAGTGAGAGTTTCGGCGGGAGAAGATACAATGAGCAGTTCTTC. This codes for CASSESFGGRRYNEQFF.